This T cell receptor beta chain was captured by sequencing in a study of T cell responses to AZD1222 COVID-19 vaccine. General study findings and limits: White British ancestry dominated among donors, who included more females, and clonal diversity was possibly underestimated.

Germline lookup yields CDR1 SGHTS and CDR2 YDEGEE. After removal of 4 bases from V and 6 bases from J, the junction contained 2 bases not matched to a gene. The CDR3 has 12 residues. Libraries were prepared by immunoSEQ multiplex PCR; TCRdb keeps only in-frame clonotypes and omits some of them. The sample holds approximately 150,000 clones; more than 85% are singletons and the top ten take approximately 2%. Pooled in the analysis were second doses at about 4 or about 12 weeks. Comment on this clone: Its antigen is still unknown.

The TCR sequence derives from an adult who received the AZD1222 COVID-19 vaccine. The sample in question was peripheral blood, obtained 28 days after the second AZD1222 dose. V is TRBV5-8 and J is TRBJ1-2; 8 nucleotides match TRBD1. The CDR3 sequence: CASSRTGNGYTF. For the CDR3, the DNA is TGTGCCAGCAGCCGGACAGGGAATGGCTACACCTTC. Looking up the rest from reference TRBV5-8 and TRBJ1-2 gives the full variable domain: EAGVTQSPTHLIKTRGQQATLRCSPISGHTSVYWYQQALGLGLQFLLWYDEGEERNRGNFPPRFSGRQFPNYSSELNVNALELEDSALYLCASSRTGNGYTFGSGTRLTVV.